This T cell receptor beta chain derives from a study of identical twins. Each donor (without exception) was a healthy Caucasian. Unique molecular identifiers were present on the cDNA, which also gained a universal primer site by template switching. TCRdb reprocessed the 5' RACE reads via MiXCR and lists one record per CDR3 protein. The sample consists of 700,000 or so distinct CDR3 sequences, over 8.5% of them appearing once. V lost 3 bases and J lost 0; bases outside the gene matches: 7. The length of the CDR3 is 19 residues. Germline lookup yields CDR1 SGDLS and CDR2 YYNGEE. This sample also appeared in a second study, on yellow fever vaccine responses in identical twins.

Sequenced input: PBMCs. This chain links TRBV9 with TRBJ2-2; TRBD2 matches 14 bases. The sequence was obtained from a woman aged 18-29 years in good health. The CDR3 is CASSAEGLAGGTNTGELFF. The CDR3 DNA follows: TGTGCCAGCAGCGCGGAAGGACTAGCGGGGGGTACGAACACCGGGGAGCTGTTTTTT.